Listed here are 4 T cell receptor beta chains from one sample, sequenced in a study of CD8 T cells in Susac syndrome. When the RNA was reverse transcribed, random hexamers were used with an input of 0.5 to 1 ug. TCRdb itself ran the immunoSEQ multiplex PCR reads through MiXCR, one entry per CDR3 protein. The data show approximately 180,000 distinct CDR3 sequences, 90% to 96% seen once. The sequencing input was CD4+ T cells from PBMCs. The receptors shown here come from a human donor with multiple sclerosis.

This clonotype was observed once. CDR3 loop: CASIAGVTSDTQYF. In nucleotides, the CDR3 is TGTGCCAGCATCGCAGGGGTAACTTCGGATACGCAGTATTTT. This chain uses TRBV6-2 or TRBV6-3 with TRBJ2-3, with a possible D match to TRBD1 (6 bases). This CDR3 spans 14 amino acids. Trimming removed 7 bases from V and 6 bases from J, with 17 bases in between. Per the germline V gene, CDR1 is MNHEY and CDR2 is SVGEGT.

In DNA, the CDR3 is TGCAGTGCTCCCACAGGGCTTGATTCACCCCTCCACTTT. Translating it yields CSAPTGLDSPLHF. V usage is TRBV20-1 and J usage is TRBJ1-6; tentatively, D is TRBD1 (6 bases). V was cut by 5 bases and J by 8 bases, with 13 bases left in between. This CDR3 contains 13 residues. Germline V gene sequence: CDR1 DFQATT, CDR2 SNEGSKA (reference sequence).

The CDR3 DNA reads TGTGCCAGCAGCCAAGCCAGGGGGGGACCTGCCGATACGCAGTATTTT. As protein: CASSQARGGPADTQYF. This chain joins TRBV14 and TRBJ2-3; either TRBD1 or TRBD2 may fit D (7 bases each). Germline lookup yields CDR1 SGHDN and CDR2 FVKESK. Deletions cut 1 base from V and 6 bases from J, with 17 bases between. CDR3 length: 16 residues.

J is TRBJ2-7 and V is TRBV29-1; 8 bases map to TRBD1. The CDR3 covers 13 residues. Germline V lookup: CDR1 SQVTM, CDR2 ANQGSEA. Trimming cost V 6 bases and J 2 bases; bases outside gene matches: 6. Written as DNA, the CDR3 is TGCAGCGTGTCGGACAGGGCAGCCTACGAGCAGTACTTC. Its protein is CSVSDRAAYEQYF.